These T cell receptor beta chains were read from a single sample in a study of technical replicates of blood from a few donors. Assay used: immunoSEQ multiplex PCR; TCRdb lists only in-frame clones, some missing. The table records approximately 79,000 clones, 95% to 97% of them present only once. The sample comprised T cells isolated from PBMCs. These receptors originate from a human donor in good health. Both conserved end residues are part of each CDR3. Fields, in order: D gene, J gene, clone size, V gene, CDR3 protein, CDR3 DNA. A D gene is named only where the DNA matches it firmly. For some rows the clone size is stated as once, few or many, or as a class when expanded; others skip it.

TRBD1 | TRBJ1-1 | - | TRBV5-6 | CASSLTDRALTEAFF | TGTGCCAGCAGCCTTACTGACAGGGCTTTGACTGAAGCTTTCTTT
TRBD2 | TRBJ2-5 | - | TRBV19 | CASSWYLAGETQYF | TGTGCCAGTAGTTGGTACCTAGCGGGAGAGACCCAGTACTTC
TRBD1 | TRBJ1-5 | - | TRBV28 | CASSLGTGLNQPQHF | TGTGCCAGCAGTTTAGGGACAGGGCTCAATCAGCCCCAGCATTTT
TRBD2 | TRBJ2-1 | - | TRBV11-3 | CASSHLLAGGPNEQFF | TGTGCCAGCAGCCACCTTCTAGCGGGAGGGCCCAATGAGCAGTTCTTC
TRBD1 | TRBJ1-1 | once | TRBV7-9 | CASSSDRAGMNTEAFF | TGTGCCAGCAGCTCGGACAGGGCGGGGATGAACACTGAAGCTTTCTTT
TRBD2 | TRBJ2-2 | - | TRBV7-8 | CASSLTSGRTGELFF | TGTGCCAGCAGCTTGACTAGCGGGAGAACCGGGGAGCTGTTTTTT
- | TRBJ2-7 | - | TRBV27 | CASSLRRVGGEQYF | TGTGCCAGCAGTTTAAGGAGGGTCGGAGGCGAGCAGTACTTC
TRBD2 | TRBJ2-5 | - | TRBV28 | CASSFLAGGGETQYF | TGTGCCAGCAGTTTCCTAGCGGGAGGGGGTGAGACCCAGTACTTC
- | TRBJ2-7 | - | TRBV28 | CASRQTGLSSYEQYF | TGTGCCAGCAGACAAACAGGGTTGAGCTCCTACGAGCAGTACTTC
TRBD2 | TRBJ2-7 | - | TRBV4-1 | CASSPTLDLAGGEQYF | TGCGCCAGCAGCCCGACTCTAGACCTAGCGGGAGGCGAGCAGTACTTC
- | TRBJ2-5 | - | TRBV5-1 | CASSLLLETQYF | TGCGCCAGCAGCTTGTTACTAGAGACCCAGTACTTC
- | TRBJ2-5 | - | TRBV5-1 | CASSLVGRGRQETQYF | TGCGCCAGCAGCTTGGTGGGAAGGGGTCGCCAAGAGACCCAGTACTTC
- | TRBJ2-7 | - | TRBV7-3 | CASSLGGPDYEQYF | TGTGCCAGCAGCTTAGGAGGTCCGGACTACGAGCAGTACTTC
TRBD1 | TRBJ1-2 | - | TRBV25-1 | CASSAGTGKGYTF | TGTGCCAGCAGTGCCGGGACAGGCAAAGGCTACACCTTC
- | TRBJ2-5 | - | TRBV6-1 | CASRGSLFYQETQYF | TGTGCCAGCCGGGGAAGCTTATTTTACCAAGAGACCCAGTACTTC
- | TRBJ1-5 | - | TRBV28 | CASSSITGHQPQHF | TGTGCCAGCAGTAGTATCACAGGGCATCAGCCCCAGCATTTT
- | TRBJ2-1 | - | TRBV7-8 | CASSLGRLEQFF | TGTGCCAGCAGCTTAGGGAGACTCGAGCAGTTCTTC
- | TRBJ1-1 | - | TRBV25-1 | CASSKQNTEAFF | TGTGCCAGCAGTAAGCAGAACACTGAAGCTTTCTTT
- | TRBJ2-1 | - | TRBV19 | CASSLQGWNEQFF | TGTGCCAGTAGTTTACAGGGCTGGAATGAGCAGTTCTTC
TRBD2 | TRBJ2-1 | - | TRBV5-6 | CASSLGLAGGNEQFF | TGTGCCAGCAGCTTGGGACTAGCGGGAGGGAATGAGCAGTTCTTC
TRBD1 | TRBJ2-1 | - | TRBV7-3 | CASSTQPAGTGGNEQFF | TGTGCCAGCAGCACCCAGCCCGCCGGGACAGGGGGGAATGAGCAGTTCTTC
TRBD1 | TRBJ2-3 | - | TRBV4-2 | CASSQEYRGRTDTQYF | TGTGCCAGCAGCCAAGAGTACAGGGGTAGGACAGATACGCAGTATTTT
TRBD2 | TRBJ2-5 | - | TRBV5-1 | CASSPPGLAGGETQYF | TGCGCCAGCAGCCCGCCGGGACTAGCGGGTGGAGAGACCCAGTACTTC
- | TRBJ2-5 | - | TRBV11-2 | CASSPGLRDGETQYF | TGTGCCAGCAGCCCCGGTCTACGAGATGGAGAGACCCAGTACTTC
TRBD1 | TRBJ2-7 | - | TRBV7-3 | CASSITGGEHEQYF | TGTGCCAGCAGCATAACAGGGGGCGAGCACGAGCAGTACTTC
- | TRBJ1-5 | - | TRBV19 | CASSPPRVNQPQHF | TGTGCCAGTAGCCCGCCAAGAGTTAATCAGCCCCAGCATTTT
TRBD2 | TRBJ2-7 | - | TRBV27 | CASSVAGGLNYEQYF | TGTGCCAGCAGTGTAGCGGGAGGGCTTAACTACGAGCAGTACTTC
- | TRBJ2-3 | - | TRBV29-1 | CSQRGGNTDTQYF | TGCAGCCAAAGGGGTGGGAACACAGATACGCAGTATTTT
- | TRBJ2-1 | - | TRBV19 | CASSIIGGGEQFF | TGTGCCAGTAGTATAATTGGAGGAGGTGAGCAGTTCTTC
TRBD1 | TRBJ1-4 | - | TRBV5-1 | CASSFTSGQGEKLFF | TGCGCCAGCAGCTTCACGAGCGGACAGGGGGAAAAACTGTTTTTT
- | TRBJ2-3 | - | TRBV1 | CTSSQEDSGRGDTQYF | TGCACCAGCAGCCAAGAAGATAGCGGGAGGGGAGATACGCAGTATTTT